Below, 14 T cell receptor beta chains from the same sample are listed, as sequenced in a study of CD8+CD57+ T cells in acquired aplastic anemia. Flow cytometry had shown expanded CD8+CD57+ cells in the patients chosen for sequencing. TCR beta VDJ combinations and CDR3 sequences were profiled from genomic DNA. TCRdb re-called the reads with MiXCR, one entry per CDR3 protein. The table has approximately 150,000 distinct CDR3 sequences, 40% to 50% seen once. The sequenced material came from sorted CD4+, CD8+, or CD8+CD57+ T cells (not recorded which) from PBMCs. The receptors were sampled from a human donor with aplastic anemia.

This clonotype has at least ten counts. V gene TRBV3-1 combines with J gene TRBJ2-1; D call uncertain. Germline assignment: CDR1 LGHDT and CDR2 YNNKEL (reference sequence). The CDR3 loop spans 13 amino acids. V was shortened by 6 bases and J by 4 bases, with 10 bases between the two germline ends. The CDR3 DNA reads TGTGCCAGCAGTCGATTTTCGTACAATGAGCAGTTCTTC. Translating gives CASSRFSYNEQFF.

This clonotype showed up many times. The chain joins TRBV12-3 or TRBV12-4 to TRBJ2-3; 8 bases match TRBD2. Trimming cost V 1 base and J 2 bases; bases outside gene matches: 2. The CDR3 runs to 15 residues. CDR3 loop: CASSLVAGHTDTQYF. CDR3 sequence (DNA): TGTGCCAGCAGTTTAGTAGCGGGGCACACAGATACGCAGTATTTT.

The genes are TRBV19 and TRBJ1-1; the match to TRBD1 covers 7 bases. The junction had 8 bases not matched to a gene; V was cut back by 6 bases and J by 1 base. CDR1 is LNHDA and CDR2 is SQIVND in the germline V gene (reference sequence). This CDR3 has 15 residues. The CDR3 sequence: CASRTYRGRNTEAFF. The CDR3 DNA is TGTGCCAGTAGAACCTACAGGGGCAGGAACACTGAAGCTTTCTTT.

As for this clonotype: A read error may explain this, as a much larger clone is one base away. The genes are TRBV10-3 and TRBJ1-1, with a possible D match to TRBD1 (5 bases). CDR3 size: 15 residues. Deletions cut 7 bases from V and 6 bases from J, with 21 bases between. Germline V lookup: CDR1 ENHRY, CDR2 SYGVKD. DNA for the CDR3: TGTGCCATCACCAACGGGGGGGTTGGTATGGCTGAAGCTTTCTTT. Residues: CAITNGGVGMAEAFF.

The rearrangement uses TRBV9 and TRBJ1-1; D is unclear. The CDR3 totals 12 residues. Germline CDR1 is SGDLS and CDR2 is YYNGEE. Trimming cost V 4 bases and J 2 bases, with 6 bases left between them. As DNA, the CDR3 is TGTGCCAGCAGCTCCATAAACACTGAAGCTTTCTTT. Its translation is CASSSINTEAFF.

This chain links TRBV6-1 with TRBJ2-7; TRBD1 matches at 8 bases. Germline lookup yields CDR1 MNHNS and CDR2 SASEGT. Trimming at V came to 6 bases and at J to 2 bases, leaving 12 bases not matched to a gene. The CDR3 sequence is 16 residues long. As DNA, the CDR3 is TGTGCCAGCAGCAATTTCCAGGGGGCATATCCCTACGAGCAGTACTTC. This gives the protein CASSNFQGAYPYEQYF.

The V and J genes are TRBV7-3 and TRBJ2-5, with D perhaps assigned TRBD1 or TRBD2 (5 bases each). The CDR3 is 15 amino acids. Germline lookup yields CDR1 SGHTA and CDR2 FQGTGA. Trimming left V 3 bases short and J 0 bases short, with 11 bases between. The CDR3 coding sequence is TGTGCCAGCAGCTTGACGGGGACCGACCAAGAGACCCAGTACTTC. This encodes CASSLTGTDQETQYF.

Details on this clonotype: Possible read error: a much larger clone is one base away. The rearrangement uses TRBV4-1 and TRBJ1-1; D is unresolved. The CDR3 runs to 13 residues. Germline V gene lookup returns CDR1 MGHRA and CDR2 YSYEKL. Trimming stripped 4 bases from V and 10 bases from J, with 16 bases between. The DNA for the CDR3 is TGCGCCAGCAGCCGAGATCGGGCCTGGGGAGCTTTCTTT. This codes for CASSRDRAWGAFF.

As to this clonotype: This may come from a read error, since a much larger clone is one base off. The chain couples TRBV19 to TRBJ2-4; 10 positions match TRBD1. The CDR3 is 16 amino acids. The V gene's germline CDR1 is LNHDA and CDR2 SQIVND (reference sequence). The V gene end was trimmed by 7 bases and the J gene end by 9 bases; junction bases not matched to a gene: 15. CDR3 loop: CASKQRRDRGQCIQYF. The CDR3 DNA follows: TGTGCCAGTAAACAAAGGCGGGACAGGGGCCAGTGCATTCAGTACTTC.

The V call is TRBV7-6, the J call TRBJ1-1; D is perhaps TRBD1 (6 bases). This CDR3 region has 14 residues. Trimming pared 3 bases from V and 3 bases from J, leaving 11 bases between. Germline CDR1 is SGHVS and CDR2 is FNYEAQ. The CDR3 bases are TGTGCCAGCAGCTTGGACAGCACGGACACTGAAGCTTTCTTT. Translating it yields CASSLDSTDTEAFF.

This clonotype was counted once. The conserved closing phenylalanine or tryptophan is absent in this CDR3, likely reflecting a read error. CDR3 nucleotides: TGTGCCAGCAGTGAAGGGGAGTCCAACACTGAAGCTTTCCTT. This encodes CASSEGESNTEAFL. The chain employs TRBV2 and TRBJ1-1, with D unclear. The germline V gene encodes CDR1 SNHLY and CDR2 FYNNEI. V dropped 1 base and J dropped 2 bases, with 8 bases sitting between them. This CDR3 spans 14 amino acids.

Notes on this clonotype: This could be a read error, since a much larger clone is one nucleotide away. The chain joins TRBV27 to TRBJ1-6; no reliable D call. This CDR3 contains 14 residues. The germline gives CDR1 MNHEY, CDR2 SMNVEV (reference sequence). CDR3 DNA sequence: TGTGCCAACAGTGCCACCGTGTATAATTCACCCCTCCACTTT. This codes for CANSATVYNSPLHF.

J is TRBJ1-1 and V is TRBV5-1; D uncertain. CDR1 is SGHRS, CDR2 YFSETQ, per germline. V gave up 0 bases and J gave up 7 bases, with 13 bases separating them. This CDR3 spans 14 amino acids. The CDR3 DNA reads as TGCGCCAGCAGCTTGGCCGGGCCATACTATGAAGCTTTCTTT. This codes for CASSLAGPYYEAFF.

This clonotype was seen ten or more times. The V and J genes are TRBV20-1 and TRBJ1-2; no firm D call. Per germline, CDR1 DFQATT and CDR2 SNEGSKA (reference sequence). V lost 3 bases and J 2 bases, leaving 7 bases between the germline ends. The CDR3 sequence is 12 residues long. The CDR3 protein is CSASSGNYGYTF. CDR3 DNA sequence: TGCAGTGCTAGTTCGGGCAACTATGGCTACACCTTC.